The rows below give T cell receptor beta chains drawn from one sample of a study of shared T cell receptors in the human thymus. Libraries were prepared by immunoSEQ multiplex PCR; TCRdb keeps only in-frame clonotypes and omits some of them. The profile shows about 710,000 clones, approximately 89% of them singletons. The data were also submitted as part of a second study, on human thymus T cells.

The sequencing sample was made of thymocytes. The receptors here all came from a boy under two years old with a congenital heart defect. Both conserved end residues are trimmed from each CDR3. D genes are given only for firm matches. Clone size appears in some rows only: once, few, many, or a class for an expanded clone.

clone size | CDR3 length | J gene | V gene | D gene | CDR3 protein
NA | 12 | TRBJ1-4 | TRBV4-3 | NA | ASSQVQGREKLF
once | 13 | TRBJ2-7 | TRBV6-1 | TRBD1 | ASILYDRGRNEQY
NA | 14 | TRBJ1-2 | TRBV25-1 | TRBD1 | ASSEFLDRENYGYT
NA | 18 | TRBJ1-3 | TRBV4-3 | NA | ASSQPKVSEKPHSGNTIY
NA | 18 | TRBJ1-3 | TRBV4-1 | TRBD1 | ASSQDRTGVFPFSGNTIY
few | 12 | TRBJ1-5 | TRBV6-1 | NA | ASRVLNSNQPQH
NA | 9 | TRBJ2-7 | TRBV20-1 | NA | SARELYEQY
NA | 14 | TRBJ2-1 | TRBV27 | NA | ASSPSKTQNLNEQF
NA | 14 | TRBJ2-7 | TRBV5-5 | NA | ASSSSPLLPTYEQY
NA | 14 | TRBJ2-7 | TRBV5-6 | NA | ASSSPGQFFYYEQY
NA | 14 | TRBJ1-3 | TRBV2 | NA | ASSEAAFGSGNTIY
NA | 14 | TRBJ2-5 | TRBV14 | TRBD2 | ASSQLSSGAQETQY
once | 9 | TRBJ2-7 | TRBV20-1 | NA | SAAGNYEQY
NA | 15 | TRBJ1-6 | TRBV15 | NA | ATSNGGAWGYNSPLH
few | 11 | TRBJ2-1 | TRBV19 | NA | ASTSSSYNEQF
NA | 14 | TRBJ2-7 | TRBV4-2 | TRBD1 | ASSQDYGTGPYEQY